This TCR beta chain was retrieved from a study of shared clonotypes between healthy human individuals. In the case of this clone: Its antigen is not identified.

Findings and limits, study-wide: Among a handful of donors, roughly 5% of naive CD4 clonotypes were found in common.

This table comes from immunoSEQ multiplex PCR, and its TCRdb copy is limited to in-frame clones, with some not included. The data hold over a million clones, with 65% to 75% observed a single time. The CDR3 covers 14 residues. V lost 4 bases and J 7 bases, leaving 11 bases between the germline ends. The germline V gene encodes CDR1 MNHNS and CDR2 SASEGT. The specimen was memory CD4+ T cells sorted from blood. Subset described: CD45RA-negative fraction. The chain joins TRBV6-1 to TRBJ1-6, with a possible D match to TRBD1 (5 bases). The receptor was derived from a man younger than 35 in good health. This CDR3 reads CASSAPGPNSPLHF. The CDR3 DNA follows: TGTGCCAGCAGTGCGCCAGGGCCCAATTCACCCCTCCACTTT.